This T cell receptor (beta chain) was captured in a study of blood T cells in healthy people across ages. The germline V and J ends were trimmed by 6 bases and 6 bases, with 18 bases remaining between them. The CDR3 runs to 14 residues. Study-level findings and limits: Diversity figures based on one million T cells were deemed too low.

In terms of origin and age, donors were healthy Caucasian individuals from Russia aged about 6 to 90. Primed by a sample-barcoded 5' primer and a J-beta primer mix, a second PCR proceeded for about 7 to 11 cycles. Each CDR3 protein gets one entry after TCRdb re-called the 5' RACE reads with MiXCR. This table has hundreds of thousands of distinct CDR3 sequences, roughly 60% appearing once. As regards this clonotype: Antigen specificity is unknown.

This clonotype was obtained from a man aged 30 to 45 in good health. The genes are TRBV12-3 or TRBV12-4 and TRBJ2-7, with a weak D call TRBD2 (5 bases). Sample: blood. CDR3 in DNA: TGTGCCAGCAGGTTTGGTCCTAGCTTGCTCGAGCAGTACTTC. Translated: CASRFGPSLLEQYF.